The entry that follows covers one TCR beta chain sequence. The antigen is not known. The data originate from a study of T cell clonality in common variable immunodeficiency. Sequencing input was equivalent genomic DNA from CVID and controls. Profiling relied on immunoSEQ multiplex PCR, and the TCRdb table lists in-frame clones only, not all of them. The sample yields over 30,000 clones, without any singletons. Diagnosis required reduced IgG, IgA and/or IgM with specific antibody deficiency. Study-level points and caveats: Fewer deletions and N-nucleotide insertions were reportedly seen in common variable immunodeficiency TCR beta sequences. CVID subjects showed higher TCRbeta clonality than healthy controls.

This receptor was obtained from a human donor with common variable immunodeficiency. Sequenced: peripheral blood mononuclear cells.

The CDR3 is CASSLVGRGAEAFF. CDR3 bases read: TGTGCCAGCAGCTTAGTCGGGCGGGGCGCTGAA. The chain has TRBV7-8 and TRBJ1-1; D perhaps matches TRBD1 (5 bases). Read coverage stops 3 residues before the CDR3 terminus; the germline J gene supplies the remainder. The V end lost 1 base, the J end lost 6 bases, and 12 bases lay between the germline ends. This CDR3 has 14 residues. From germline, CDR1 is SGHVS and CDR2 FQNEAQ.